The 12 T cell receptor beta chains listed next were all sequenced from one sample in a study of T cells in Graves' hyperthyroidism and ophthalmopathy. TCR beta CDR3 sequences were amplified from RNA transcripts. A set of HTBI primers served as the primers for a first-round RT-PCR of the TCR CDR3. MiXCR, applied by TCRdb to the multiplex PCR reads, yields one record per CDR3 protein. This sample has roughly 700,000 distinct CDR3 sequences, with 13% to 15% found just once. Source material: blood. The receptors stem from a woman aged 18-29 years with Graves' hyperthyroidism.

This clonotype has more than one count but fewer than ten. This rearrangement joins TRBV4-3 to TRBJ2-7; D possibly corresponds to TRBD2 (6 bases). V shed 0 bases and J shed 3 bases, with 15 bases lying between them. In germline, CDR1 is LGHNA, CDR2 YSLEER. CDR3 length equals 16 residues. For the CDR3, the DNA is TGCGCCAGCAGCCAAGATTCTAGCGCTTCGATCTACGAGCAGTACTTC. Its protein is CASSQDSSASIYEQYF.

The chain uses TRBV20-1 and TRBJ2-1; 7 bases align to TRBD2. CDR1 and CDR2 (germline): DFQATT, SNEGSKA (reference sequence). The CDR3 runs 14 residues. With V trimmed by 5 bases and J by 0 bases, 4 bases remained unmatched. The DNA of the CDR3 is TGCAGTGCTCGCGGGAGTCTCTCCTACAATGAGCAGTTCTTC. Translating gives CSARGSLSYNEQFF.

As to this clonotype: Germline is not matched at one junction end, which may reflect a read error. The genes are TRBV7-2 and TRBJ2-7; 8 bases match TRBD1. This CDR3 is built from 15 residues. Germline V lookup: CDR1 SGHTA, CDR2 FQGNSA. CDR3 coding DNA: TGTGCCGGCAGCTTCCACAGGGGGACCGGCTACGAGCAGTACTTC. Its translation is CAGSFHRGTGYEQYF.

The chain uses TRBV7-8 and TRBJ1-4; D remains unclear. CDR3 size: 14 residues. V was clipped by 5 bases and J by 5 bases, with 12 bases between them. The V gene's germline CDR1 is SGHVS and CDR2 FQNEAQ. The CDR3, as DNA: TGTGCCAGCAGCCCTCCTAGGAGGAATGAAAAACTGTTTTTT. As protein: CASSPPRRNEKLFF.

This clonotype was recorded a few times. The chain uses TRBV5-1 and TRBJ2-5, with 8 positions matching TRBD2. The V gene end was trimmed by 1 base and the J gene end by 2 bases; junction bases not matched to a gene: 7. The length of the CDR3 is 16 residues. Germline V lookup: CDR1 SGHRS, CDR2 YFSETQ. As DNA, the CDR3 is TGCGCCAGCAGCTTGACGGCGGGAGGTAAACAAGAGACCCAGTACTTC. It yields the protein CASSLTAGGKQETQYF.

This clonotype was detected ten times or more. CDR3 in DNA: TGTGCCAGCAGCTCAACGGAGTACAGCACAGATACGCAGTATTTT. Residues: CASSSTEYSTDTQYF. The chain has TRBV5-8 and TRBJ2-3; D call uncertain. Trimming pared 3 bases from V and 0 bases from J, leaving 11 bases between. This CDR3 has 15 amino acids. The germline CDR1 and CDR2 sequences are SGHTS and YDEGEE.

This clonotype has at least ten counts. This sequence joins TRBV7-8 and TRBJ2-1; 14 nucleotides align to TRBD2. V dropped 0 bases and J dropped 9; count of bases not matched to a gene: 4. The length of the CDR3 is 16 residues. Germline CDR1 SGHVS, CDR2 FQNEAQ. CDR3 in amino acids: CASSLAGLAGGGEQFF. CDR3 sequence (DNA): TGTGCCAGCAGCTTAGCCGGACTAGCGGGGGGAGGTGAGCAGTTCTTC.

This clonotype was seen a handful of times. J is TRBJ2-1 and V is TRBV11-2; TRBD2 matches 10 bases. The CDR3 is 19 amino acids. V was clipped by 1 base and J by 0 bases; unmatched bases: 9. Germline lookup yields CDR1 SGHAT and CDR2 FQNNGV. CDR3 nucleotide sequence: TGTGCCAGCAGCTTAGTCGGGACTAGCGATAAGATCTCCTACAATGAGCAGTTCTTC. Protein product: CASSLVGTSDKISYNEQFF.

The table lists this clonotype with many counts. The chain couples TRBV7-9 to TRBJ2-3; TRBD1 matches 8 bases. The V and J ends lost 7 bases and 1 base, in that order; junction bases with no gene match: 10. The germline gives CDR1 SEHNR, CDR2 FQNEAQ (reference sequence). The CDR3 spans 16 residues. The CDR3 loop is CASTPRRQGRTDTQYF. In nucleotides, the CDR3 is TGTGCCAGCACCCCACGCCGACAGGGGCGCACAGATACGCAGTATTTT.

The V and J genes are TRBV4-1 and TRBJ2-1, with TRBD2 matching 7 bases. The CDR3 loop spans 14 amino acids. J was trimmed by 5 bases and V by 0 bases; bases with no gene match: 1. Germline V gene lookup returns CDR1 MGHRA and CDR2 YSYEKL. The CDR3 sequence is CASSQETSHNEQFF. In nucleotides, the CDR3 is TGCGCCAGCAGCCAAGAGACTAGCCACAATGAGCAGTTCTTC.

The sample holds many counts of this clonotype. The chain combines TRBV18 with TRBJ1-1; no definite D call. The CDR3 totals 15 residues. Germline CDR1 reads KGHSH; CDR2 reads LQKENI. Trimming shortened V by 3 bases and J by 1 base, and 12 bases separated the two germline ends. The CDR3 spells CASSPAQRKNTEAFF. As DNA, the CDR3 is TGTGCCAGCTCACCGGCACAGCGTAAGAACACTGAAGCTTTCTTT.

This clonotype was detected many times. This rearrangement joins TRBV6-1 to TRBJ2-3, with D tentatively TRBD1 (6 bases). The germline gives CDR1 MNHNS, CDR2 SASEGT. CDR3 length equals 15 residues. The ends were cut back, 5 bases at V and 0 bases at J, with 12 bases in the middle. The CDR3 loop is CASSPQGRSTDTQYF. The CDR3, as DNA: TGTGCCAGCAGTCCACAGGGAAGGAGCACAGATACGCAGTATTTT.